A single sample is the source of the 25 T cell receptor beta chains below, sequenced in a study of cytomegalovirus exposure and HLA in healthy donors. A multiplex PCR was run with 60 Vbeta primers and 13 Jbeta primers. Using immunoSEQ multiplex PCR, the repertoire was profiled, and TCRdb retains in-frame clones only, with some absent. The top ten hold 1.4% of the sample, which has approximately 150,000 clones, around 80% seen once. Sequencing was carried out using PBMCs. The receptors stem from a woman in her 30s in good health and CMV-seropositive.

This chain's CDR3 is CASSLETHSGSLDEQFF. CDR3 bases: TGCGCCAGCAGCTTGGAAACTCATAGCGGGAGCCTTGATGAGCAGTTCTTC. The chain links TRBV5-1 to TRBJ2-1, with TRBD2 matching 9 bases. Germline V gene lookup returns CDR1 SGHRS and CDR2 YFSETQ. J gave up 8 bases and V 0 bases, and 12 bases lay outside the gene matches. The CDR3 runs to 17 residues.

The V call is TRBV18, the J call TRBJ1-2, with TRBD1 matching 12 bases. Trimming took 6 bases from V and 8 from J; bases not matched to a gene: 7. This CDR3 contains 14 residues. CDR1 and CDR2 (germline): KGHSH, LQKENI. The DNA of the CDR3 is TGTGCCAGCTCGCCGGGACAGGGGGCGGACGGCTACACCTTC. The encoded protein is CASSPGQGADGYTF.

The chain combines TRBV5-1 with TRBJ2-5; a weak D match, TRBD2 (5 bases). Germline V CDR1 and CDR2: SGHRS, YFSETQ. The CDR3 spans 14 residues. V was clipped by 0 bases and J by 2 bases, with 8 bases between them. The CDR3 loop is CASSLAGIQETQYF. Written as DNA, the CDR3 is TGCGCCAGCAGCTTGGCCGGGATACAAGAGACCCAGTACTTC. Full variable domain (missing parts from reference TRBV5-1 and TRBJ2-5): KAGVTQTPRYLIKTRGQQVTLSCSPISGHRSVSWYQQTPGQGLQFLFEYFSETQRNKGNFPGRFSGRQFSNSRSEMNVSTLELGDSALYLCASSLAGIQETQYFGPGTRLLVL.

This clone appeared a few times. The chain uses TRBV27 and TRBJ2-1; possibly TRBD2 for D (6 bases). The CDR3 is made up of 18 amino acids. V lost 4 bases and J lost 11, with 30 bases in between. Germline V gene data show CDR1 as MNHEY and CDR2 as SMNVEV (reference sequence). In nucleotides, the CDR3 is TGTGCCAGCAGTTCCATAGAGACTAGTCTGGGAGTTCGAATTCAGCAGTTCTTC. It encodes CASSSIETSLGVRIQQFF.

The chain joins TRBV7-2 to TRBJ2-7; D is possibly TRBD2 (6 bases). The CDR3 covers 14 residues. Germline V gene lookup returns CDR1 SGHTA and CDR2 FQGNSA. Trimming shortened V by 1 base and J by 1 base, and 8 bases separated the two germline ends. DNA for the CDR3: TGTGCCAGCAGCTTAGATGGGGGGTCCTACGAGCAGTACTTC. It specifies CASSLDGGSYEQYF.

This clone was counted only a few times. V and J are TRBV7-8 and TRBJ1-1, with D perhaps TRBD1 (6 bases). Germline lookup yields CDR1 SGHVS and CDR2 FQNEAQ. The CDR3 extends over 14 amino acids. V lost 1 base to trimming and J lost 14 bases, with 20 bases between them. CDR3 protein: CASSLEGEGRGGFF. The CDR3 nucleotides are TGTGCCAGCAGCTTAGAGGGGGAGGGGCGGGGTGGCTTCTTT.

V usage is TRBV28 and J usage is TRBJ2-7, with 8 bases aligning to TRBD2. This CDR3 spans 17 amino acids. Trimming removed 3 bases from V and 0 bases from J; junction bases left unmatched: 10. Germline V gene data show CDR1 as MDHEN and CDR2 as SYDVKM. As DNA, the CDR3 is TGTGCCAGCAGTTTCGAGCGGGAGCCCGCCGTCTCCTACGAGCAGTACTTC. This encodes CASSFEREPAVSYEQYF.

This chain joins TRBV20-1 and TRBJ2-5; possible D gene TRBD1, 5 bases. Germline lookup yields CDR1 DFQATT and CDR2 SNEGSKA (reference sequence). There are 11 residues in the CDR3. The CDR3 spells CTLGPRETQYF. CDR3 DNA sequence: TGCACATTGGGGCCTCGAGAGACCCAGTACTTC.

The chain uses TRBV11-3 and TRBJ2-1, with 14 bases aligning to TRBD2. Germline V gives CDR1 SGHNT, CDR2 YENEEA. The V segment lost 5 bases and the J segment 7 bases; nucleotides outside the gene matches: 4. This CDR3 comprises 15 residues. CDR3 in amino acids: CASSPRLAGGNEQFF. DNA for the CDR3: TGTGCCAGCAGCCCCCGACTAGCGGGAGGGAATGAGCAGTTCTTC.

The gene calls are TRBV27 and TRBJ2-1; the match to TRBD2 covers 13 bases. Germline CDR1 reads MNHEY; CDR2 reads SMNVEV (reference sequence). CDR3 length equals 21 residues. V lost 3 bases, J lost 0 bases, and 14 bases stayed unmatched. The CDR3 DNA follows: TGTGCCAGCAGTTTCCACGGACTAGCGGGAGAGCTTCTTAGCTCCTACAATGAGCAGTTCTTC. Amino acids: CASSFHGLAGELLSSYNEQFF.

This clone came up a few times. V is TRBV11-2 and J is TRBJ1-6; D unresolved. Trimming left V 3 bases short and J 7 bases short, with 13 bases between. Germline assignment: CDR1 SGHAT and CDR2 FQNNGV. This CDR3 is 15 amino acids long. DNA for the CDR3: TGTGCCAGCAGCTTGGAGGCAGGTCCCAATTCACCCCTCCACTTT. Its protein is CASSLEAGPNSPLHF. The full variable domain, completed using reference TRBV11-2 and TRBJ1-6, is EAGVAQSPRYKIIEKRQSVAFWCNPISGHATLYWYQQILGQGPKLLIQFQNNGVVDDSQLPKDRFSAERLKGVDSTLKIQPAKLEDSAVYLCASSLEAGPNSPLHFGNGTRLTVT.

This sequence joins TRBV9 and TRBJ2-1, with TRBD2 matching 8 bases. The V gene end was trimmed by 3 bases and the J gene end by 2 bases; junction bases not matched to a gene: 4. Germline V gene sequence: CDR1 SGDLS, CDR2 YYNGEE. The CDR3 length is 15 residues. The CDR3 sequence: CASSAYSGTYNEQFF. The CDR3 DNA follows: TGTGCCAGCAGCGCCTATAGCGGGACCTACAATGAGCAGTTCTTC.

This clone turned up a few times. This sequence joins TRBV28 and TRBJ1-4; D not certain. Between the trimmed V and J ends, which lost 8 bases and 2 bases, there was a span of 18 bases. CDR1 MDHEN and CDR2 SYDVKM come from the germline V gene. The CDR3 runs 16 residues. As DNA, the CDR3 is TGTGCCAGCTTGTCTCCGGGGTGGGTCACTAATGAAAAACTGTTTTTT. Amino acid sequence: CASLSPGWVTNEKLFF.

In this sample, this clone turned up once. The chain uses TRBV12-5 and TRBJ1-3; D not certain. The length of the CDR3 is 12 residues. CDR1 is LGHNT, CDR2 FRNRAP, per germline. Deletions cut 7 bases from V and 7 bases from J, with 11 bases between. The CDR3 DNA sequence: TGTGCTAGTGTTTCCCCACGGAACACCATATATTTT. This translates into CASVSPRNTIYF.

The chain recombines TRBV5-4 with TRBJ2-5; possibly TRBD1 for D (5 bases). V shed 2 bases and J shed 2 bases, with 10 bases lying between them. Germline assignment: CDR1 SGHNT and CDR2 YYREEE (reference sequence). The length of the CDR3 is 14 residues. As DNA, the CDR3 is TGTGCCAGCAGCTTAGGGGCCAGACAAGAGACCCAGTACTTC. Its translation: CASSLGARQETQYF. The full variable domain, its missing parts supplied by reference TRBV5-4 and TRBJ2-5, is ETGVTQSPTHLIKTRGQQVTLRCSSQSGHNTVSWYQQALGQGPQFIFQYYREEENGRGNFPPRFSGLQFPNYSSELNVNALELDDSALYLCASSLGARQETQYFGPGTRLLVL.

J is TRBJ2-1 and V is TRBV18; 7 bases match TRBD2. V shed 6 bases and J 6 bases; nucleotides not matched to a gene: 17. This CDR3 spans 17 amino acids. Germline V gene sequence: CDR1 KGHSH, CDR2 LQKENI. Here the CDR3 DNA reads TGTGCCAGCTCCCCTCGGGTAGGTCTAGCGGAGCTCAATGAGCAGTTCTTC. Residues: CASSPRVGLAELNEQFF. Full variable domain (rest looked up from reference TRBV18 and TRBJ2-1): NAGVMQNPRHLVRRRGQEARLRCSPMKGHSHVYWYRQLPEEGLKFMVYLQKENIIDESGMPKERFSAEFPKEGPSILRIQQVVRGDSAAYFCASSPRVGLAELNEQFFGPGTRLTVL.

The V gene is TRBV6-4, the J gene TRBJ2-2; 8 bases map to TRBD1. The V and J ends lost 4 bases and 4 bases, in that order; junction bases with no gene match: 8. The CDR3 is made up of 16 amino acids. Germline CDR1 reads MRHNA; CDR2 reads SNTAGT. The CDR3 region is CASSATRGQVTGELFF. The CDR3 nucleotides are TGTGCCAGCAGTGCAACCAGGGGGCAGGTCACCGGGGAGCTGTTTTTT.

This clone has more than one count but fewer than ten. V is TRBV29-1 and J is TRBJ2-4; D possibly corresponds to TRBD1 (5 bases). V gave up 7 bases and J gave up 0 bases, with 10 bases separating them. The CDR3 runs to 13 residues. Per the germline V gene, CDR1 is SQVTM and CDR2 is ANQGSEA. DNA for the CDR3: TGCAGCGGTGCAGGGATAGCCAAAAACATTCAGTACTTC. This gives the protein CSGAGIAKNIQYF.

The chain combines TRBV19 with TRBJ2-3, with TRBD2 identical over 7 bases. The germline V gene has CDR1 LNHDA and CDR2 SQIVND (reference sequence). This CDR3 spans 15 amino acids. V lost 4 bases to trimming and J lost 1 base; unmatched junction nucleotides: 5. The CDR3 spells CASSNPSGGTDTQYF. The CDR3 DNA is TGTGCCAGTAGTAACCCTAGCGGCGGCACAGATACGCAGTATTTT.

The chain uses TRBV6-1 and TRBJ1-2, with D possibly matching TRBD1 (5 bases). The CDR3 runs 12 residues. Trimming took off 4 bases at V and 5 bases at J, with 8 bases between the two ends. From germline, CDR1 is MNHNS and CDR2 SASEGT. CDR3 nucleotide sequence: TGTGCCAGCAGTGTGGGACTATATGGCTACACCTTC. The encoded protein is CASSVGLYGYTF.

V is TRBV27 and J is TRBJ2-3, with D perhaps TRBD1 (6 bases). Germline lookup yields CDR1 MNHEY and CDR2 SMNVEV (reference sequence). The CDR3 totals 17 residues. V was clipped by 4 bases and J by 1 base, with 18 bases between them. DNA of the CDR3: TGTGCCAGCAGTTGGAGTCTGAAGTCAGGGGGCACAGATACGCAGTATTTT. Protein sequence: CASSWSLKSGGTDTQYF.

The table lists this clone with a few counts. This chain links TRBV5-6 with TRBJ2-6, with unresolved D. From germline, CDR1 is SGHDT and CDR2 YYEEEE. Trimming shortened V by 6 bases and J by 1 base, and 2 bases separated the two germline ends. The CDR3 consists of 12 residues. The CDR3 bases are TGTGCCAGCATATCTGGGGCCAACGTCCTGACTTTC. Its translation is CASISGANVLTF.

The sample holds a few counts of this clone. This chain joins TRBV7-3 and TRBJ2-2; 10 bases agree with TRBD2. Germline V gives CDR1 SGHTA, CDR2 FQGTGA. This CDR3 region has 16 residues. Trimming at V came to 4 bases and at J to 5 bases, leaving 7 bases not matched to a gene. CDR3 in amino acids: CASSSLAGVNTGELFF. As DNA, the CDR3 is TGTGCCAGCAGCTCTCTAGCGGGAGTAAATACCGGGGAGCTGTTTTTT.

The V gene is TRBV5-4, the J gene TRBJ1-1, with 7 bases that match TRBD1. Germline V gives CDR1 SGHNT, CDR2 YYREEE (reference sequence). The CDR3 is 15 residues long. V shed 6 bases and J 4 bases; nucleotides not matched to a gene: 12. The CDR3 DNA follows: TGTGCCAGCAACCCTCGGGCAGGGGGGTTCACTGAAGCTTTCTTT. It specifies CASNPRAGGFTEAFF.

This clone showed up just a few times. The rearrangement links TRBV9 to TRBJ2-5; D is perhaps TRBD1 (6 bases). In germline, CDR1 is SGDLS, CDR2 YYNGEE. The CDR3 spans 15 residues. The V gene lost 4 bases and the J gene lost 10 bases, with 23 bases spanning the gap. The CDR3 DNA sequence: TGTGCCAGCAGCTCTCCAGGGGCCACCCCGCGAGGCCAGTACTTC. It is translated as CASSSPGATPRGQYF.